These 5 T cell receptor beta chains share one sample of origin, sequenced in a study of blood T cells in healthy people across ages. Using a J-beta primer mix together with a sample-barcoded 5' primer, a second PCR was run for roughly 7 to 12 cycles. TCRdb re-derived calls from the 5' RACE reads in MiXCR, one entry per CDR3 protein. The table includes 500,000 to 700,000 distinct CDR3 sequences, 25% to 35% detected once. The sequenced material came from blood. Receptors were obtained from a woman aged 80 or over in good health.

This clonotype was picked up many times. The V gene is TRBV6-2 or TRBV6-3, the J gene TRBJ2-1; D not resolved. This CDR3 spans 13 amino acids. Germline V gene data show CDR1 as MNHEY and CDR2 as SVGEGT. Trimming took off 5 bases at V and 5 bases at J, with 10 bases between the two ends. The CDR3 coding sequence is TGTGCCAGCAGTCCACTTGGTAACAATGAGCAGTTCTTC. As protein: CASSPLGNNEQFF.

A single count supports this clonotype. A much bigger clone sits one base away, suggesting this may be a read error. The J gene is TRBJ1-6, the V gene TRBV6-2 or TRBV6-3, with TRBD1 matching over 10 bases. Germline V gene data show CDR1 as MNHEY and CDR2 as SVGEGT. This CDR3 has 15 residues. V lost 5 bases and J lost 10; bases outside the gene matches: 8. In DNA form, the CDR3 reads TGTGCCAGCAGTAACCGGACAGGGGGAGAATCACCCCTCCACTTT. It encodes CASSNRTGGESPLHF.

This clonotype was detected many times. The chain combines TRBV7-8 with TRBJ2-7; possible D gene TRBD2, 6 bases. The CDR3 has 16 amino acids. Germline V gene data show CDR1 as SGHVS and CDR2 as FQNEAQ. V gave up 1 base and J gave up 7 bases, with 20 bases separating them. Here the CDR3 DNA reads TGTGCCAGCAGCTTAGGGAGGGGCCTACTAGCTCGGGAGCAGTACTTC. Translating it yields CASSLGRGLLAREQYF.

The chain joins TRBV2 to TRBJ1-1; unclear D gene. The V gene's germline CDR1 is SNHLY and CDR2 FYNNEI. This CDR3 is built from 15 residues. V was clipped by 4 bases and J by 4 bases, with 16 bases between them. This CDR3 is CASSVIGHGGTEAFF. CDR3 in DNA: TGTGCCAGCAGTGTTATTGGCCACGGCGGCACTGAAGCTTTCTTT.

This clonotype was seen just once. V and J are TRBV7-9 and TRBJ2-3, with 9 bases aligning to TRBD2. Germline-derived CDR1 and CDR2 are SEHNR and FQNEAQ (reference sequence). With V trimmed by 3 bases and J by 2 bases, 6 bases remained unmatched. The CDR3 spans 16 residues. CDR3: CASSLTAGGPTDTQYF. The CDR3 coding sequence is TGTGCCAGCAGCTTGACGGCGGGGGGGCCCACAGATACGCAGTATTTT.